The rows below give T cell receptor beta chains drawn from one sample of a study of CD8 T cells in Susac syndrome. TCRdb ran MiXCR on the immunoSEQ multiplex PCR reads and lists one entry per CDR3 protein. Of about 200,000 distinct CDR3 sequences in the sample, 90% to 95% are singletons; the top ten hold around 0.1%. Sequenced material: CD4+ T cells from PBMCs. These receptors originate from a human donor in good health. Each CDR3 is given with its conserved first and last residue. A D gene is named only where the DNA matches it firmly. The size entry is marked missing in some rows and otherwise reads once, few, many or a size class.

abundance,v_gene,j_gene,d_gene,CDR3aa,CDR3nt
NA,TRBV11-3,TRBJ2-7,NA,CASSVKGHEQYF,TGTGCCAGCAGTGTTAAGGGCCACGAGCAGTACTTC
NA,TRBV5-4,TRBJ2-5,TRBD1,CASSLLTGGAQTQYF,TGTGCCAGCAGCTTGTTGACAGGGGGCGCCCAGACCCAGTACTTC
NA,TRBV7-9,TRBJ1-2,TRBD1,CASSYLQGAGGYTF,TGTGCCAGCAGCTACCTTCAGGGGGCCGGCGGCTACACCTTC
NA,TRBV3-1,TRBJ2-5,NA,CASSQVQGQETQYF,TGTGCCAGCAGCCAAGTCCAGGGGCAAGAGACCCAGTACTTC
NA,TRBV24-1,TRBJ2-1,NA,CATSPAHGEQFF,TGTGCCACCAGTCCTGCTCACGGCGAGCAGTTCTTC
NA,TRBV7-2,TRBJ2-1,TRBD2,CASSFWVAAGVNEQFF,TGTGCCAGCAGCTTTTGGGTGGCGGCGGGAGTCAATGAGCAGTTCTTC
NA,TRBV5-4,TRBJ2-5,NA,CASSLASGETQYF,TGTGCCAGCAGCTTGGCGTCAGGGGAGACCCAGTACTTC
NA,TRBV24-1,TRBJ2-1,NA,CATSDGAYNEQFF,TGTGCCACCAGTGACGGGGCCTACAATGAGCAGTTCTTC
NA,TRBV7-8,TRBJ2-6,NA,CASNDGFSGANVLTF,TGTGCCAGCAACGATGGGTTCTCTGGGGCCAACGTCCTGACTTTC
NA,TRBV20-1,TRBJ2-1,TRBD2,CSATSATSGYSYNEQFF,TGCAGTGCTACGAGCGCGACTAGCGGTTACTCCTACAATGAGCAGTTCTTC
NA,TRBV20-1,TRBJ2-1,NA,CSARDRSGPYYNEQFF,TGCAGTGCTAGAGATCGGAGCGGTCCGTACTACAATGAGCAGTTCTTC
NA,TRBV5-1,TRBJ2-7,NA,CASSFSGDVDEQYF,TGCGCCAGCAGCTTCTCAGGGGACGTGGACGAGCAGTACTTC
NA,TRBV7-2,TRBJ1-4,NA,CASSSRTDEKLFF,TGTGCCAGCAGCTCCCGGACAGATGAAAAACTGTTTTTT
NA,TRBV6-5,TRBJ1-1,TRBD1,CGTGRNTEAFF,TGTGGGACAGGGAGGAACACTGAAGCTTTCTTT
NA,TRBV20-1,TRBJ2-5,TRBD2,CSAASSGGAQETQYF,TGCAGTGCGGCCTCTAGCGGGGGGGCTCAAGAGACCCAGTACTTC
NA,TRBV4-1,TRBJ2-1,TRBD2,CASSQDRVAGRSEQFF,TGCGCCAGCAGCCAAGATCGGGTAGCGGGGAGGTCAGAGCAGTTCTTC
NA,TRBV4-1,TRBJ2-1,TRBD2,CASSQRLAGSYNEQFF,TGCGCCAGCAGCCAGAGACTAGCCGGGTCCTACAATGAGCAGTTCTTC
NA,TRBV3-1,TRBJ2-1,NA,CASSLEEAYNEQFF,TGTGCCAGCAGCCTGGAGGAGGCCTACAATGAGCAGTTCTTC
NA,TRBV20-1,TRBJ2-1,TRBD2,CSASPPSGSYNEQFF,TGCAGTGCTAGCCCTCCTAGCGGGAGTTACAATGAGCAGTTCTTC
once,TRBV24-1,TRBJ1-5,NA,CATSDSGSRQPQHF,TGTGCCACCAGTGATTCCGGGAGCCGGCAGCCCCAGCATTTT
once,TRBV29-1,TRBJ2-3,TRBD1,CSGGTGGADTQYF,TGCAGTGGTGGGACAGGGGGCGCAGATACGCAGTATTTT
NA,TRBV30,TRBJ1-5,NA,CAWSREGNQPQHF,TGTGCCTGGAGTCGGGAAGGCAATCAGCCCCAGCATTTT
few,TRBV18,TRBJ1-2,NA,CASSLGTSYGYTF,TGTGCCAGCTCACTAGGGACATCCTATGGCTACACCTTC
NA,TRBV27,TRBJ1-1,NA,CASSKEPGGTEAFF,TGTGCCAGCTCTAAGGAACCGGGTGGCACTGAAGCTTTCTTT
NA,TRBV2,TRBJ2-4,TRBD1,CASRTGGEGNIQYF,TGTGCCAGCCGGACAGGGGGGGAGGGAAACATTCAGTACTTC
NA,TRBV11-2,TRBJ2-5,NA,CASSLDPGTGETQYF,TGTGCCAGCAGCTTAGATCCCGGGACGGGGGAGACCCAGTACTTC
NA,TRBV6-5,TRBJ2-2,NA,CASSYPPWGSRTGELFF,TGTGCCAGCAGTTACCCCCCCTGGGGGAGTCGAACCGGGGAGCTGTTTTTT
NA,TRBV12-3/TRBV12-4,TRBJ2-1,NA,CASSLTDYNEQFF,TGTGCCAGCAGTTTGACAGATTACAATGAGCAGTTCTTC
NA,TRBV23-1,TRBJ1-1,NA,CASSFRRVQRYTEAFF,TGCGCCAGCAGTTTCCGGAGGGTCCAACGGTACACTGAAGCTTTCTTT
NA,TRBV7-7,TRBJ2-3,NA,CASSKEGGRGEDTQYF,TGTGCCAGCAGCAAAGAGGGTGGCAGGGGAGAAGATACGCAGTATTTT
NA,TRBV20-1,TRBJ2-7,NA,CSARFSYEQYF,TGCAGTGCTAGGTTCTCCTACGAGCAGTACTTC
once,TRBV9,TRBJ1-2,NA,CASTRLTASGGYTF,TGTGCCAGCACCCGGCTGACAGCATCTGGCGGCTACACCTTC
NA,TRBV10-3,TRBJ2-3,NA,CAIGGRGNTDTQYF,TGTGCCATCGGGGGTCGGGGGAACACAGATACGCAGTATTTT
NA,TRBV3-1,TRBJ1-2,NA,CASRLQGYYGYTF,TGTGCCAGCAGACTTCAGGGATACTATGGCTACACCTTC
NA,TRBV6-5,TRBJ1-2,NA,CASSNGQTWGYTF,TGTGCCAGCAGTAACGGACAAACGTGGGGCTACACCTTC
NA,TRBV29-1,TRBJ2-3,NA,CSVAFTDTQYF,TGCAGCGTTGCATTCACAGATACGCAGTATTTT
NA,TRBV4-1,TRBJ2-1,TRBD2,CASSRELLAGVLMSYNEQFF,TGCGCCAGCAGCCGCGAACTTCTAGCGGGAGTATTGATGTCCTACAATGAGCAGTTCTTC
NA,TRBV7-2,TRBJ2-2,NA,CASSLQRANTGELFF,TGTGCCAGCAGCTTACAACGGGCAAACACCGGGGAGCTGTTTTTT
NA,TRBV12-3/TRBV12-4,TRBJ2-5,NA,CASSLGGARRRQETQYF,TGTGCCAGCAGTTTAGGAGGGGCCCGGAGGCGGCAAGAGACCCAGTACTTC
NA,TRBV25-1,TRBJ1-4,TRBD1,CASTRQGNEKLFF,TGTGCCAGCACCCGACAGGGGAATGAAAAACTGTTTTTT
NA,TRBV7-2,TRBJ2-3,NA,CASSSQLVPDTQYF,TGTGCCAGCAGCTCGCAACTAGTACCAGATACGCAGTATTTT
NA,TRBV7-9,TRBJ2-5,NA,CASSGGGRVQETQYF,TGTGCCAGCAGCGGCGGGGGCAGAGTCCAAGAGACCCAGTACTTC
NA,TRBV29-1,TRBJ2-1,NA,CSVDLNEQFF,TGCAGCGTAGACCTAAATGAGCAGTTCTTC
NA,TRBV29-1,TRBJ1-2,NA,CSVGLGLYGYTF,TGCAGCGTTGGACTGGGTCTTTATGGCTACACCTTC
NA,TRBV24-1,TRBJ2-1,TRBD1,CATRATGENEQFF,TGTGCCACCAGGGCGACAGGGGAGAATGAGCAGTTCTTC
NA,TRBV20-1,TRBJ2-3,TRBD2,CSGWTSGRQGRQYF,TGCAGCGGCTGGACTAGCGGGAGGCAAGGGAGGCAGTATTTT
NA,TRBV5-1,TRBJ2-7,NA,CASSFHGDEQYF,TGCGCCAGCAGTTTCCACGGAGACGAGCAGTACTTC
once,TRBV20-1,TRBJ2-6,TRBD2,CSAIKQAGGFSGANVLTF,TGCAGTGCTATAAAGCAAGCGGGGGGTTTCTCTGGGGCCAACGTCCTGACTTTC
NA,TRBV29-1,TRBJ2-7,TRBD1,CSVSAGGEQYF,TGCAGCGTTTCGGCAGGGGGCGAGCAGTACTTC
NA,TRBV3-1,TRBJ2-2,NA,CASSQPTGRPNTGELFF,TGTGCCAGCAGCCAACCCACAGGGAGACCCAACACCGGGGAGCTGTTTTTT
NA,TRBV20-1,TRBJ2-5,NA,CSARKEEGNGETQYF,TGCAGTGCTAGGAAAGAGGAGGGAAACGGGGAGACCCAGTACTTC
NA,TRBV30,TRBJ2-2,TRBD1,CAWSLQGAWVQNTGELFF,TGTGCCTGGAGCCTACAGGGGGCGTGGGTCCAGAACACCGGGGAGCTGTTTTTT
NA,TRBV18,TRBJ2-7,TRBD1,CASSPTGTGAGSYEQYF,TGTGCCAGCTCACCAACCGGGACAGGGGCCGGCTCCTACGAGCAGTACTTC
NA,TRBV25-1,TRBJ2-5,TRBD2,CASSHGGNQETQYF,TGTGCCAGCAGTCACGGGGGGAACCAAGAGACCCAGTACTTC
NA,TRBV24-1,TRBJ2-1,TRBD2,CATSAPTSGGGNEQFF,TGTGCCACCAGTGCCCCGACTAGCGGGGGAGGGAATGAGCAGTTCTTC
NA,TRBV28,TRBJ1-1,NA,CASSGYTEAFF,TGTGCCAGCTCCGGCTACACTGAAGCTTTCTTT
NA,TRBV18,TRBJ2-1,NA,CASSPRFDGGSGNEQFF,TGTGCCAGCTCACCACGCTTCGACGGGGGTTCGGGCAATGAGCAGTTCTTC
NA,TRBV6-5,TRBJ2-7,TRBD1,CASSYGGTGAYEQYF,TGTGCCAGCAGTTACGGCGGGACAGGAGCCTACGAGCAGTACTTC